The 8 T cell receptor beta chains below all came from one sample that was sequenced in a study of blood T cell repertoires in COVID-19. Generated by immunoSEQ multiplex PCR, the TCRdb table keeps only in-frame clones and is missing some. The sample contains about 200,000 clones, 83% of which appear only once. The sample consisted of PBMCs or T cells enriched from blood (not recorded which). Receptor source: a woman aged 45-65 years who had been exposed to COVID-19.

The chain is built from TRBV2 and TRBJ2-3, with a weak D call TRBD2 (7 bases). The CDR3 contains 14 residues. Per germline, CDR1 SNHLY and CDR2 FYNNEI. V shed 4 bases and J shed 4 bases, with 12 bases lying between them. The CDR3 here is CASSVGGRSDTQYF. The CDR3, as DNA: TGTGCCAGCAGTGTGGGGGGGCGGTCAGATACGCAGTATTTT. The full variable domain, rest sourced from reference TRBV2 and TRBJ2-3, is EPEVTQTPSHQVTQMGQEVILRCVPISNHLYFYWYRQILGQKVEFLVSFYNNEISEKSEIFDDQFSVERPDGSNFTLKIRSTKLEDSAMYFCASSVGGRSDTQYFGPGTRLTVL.

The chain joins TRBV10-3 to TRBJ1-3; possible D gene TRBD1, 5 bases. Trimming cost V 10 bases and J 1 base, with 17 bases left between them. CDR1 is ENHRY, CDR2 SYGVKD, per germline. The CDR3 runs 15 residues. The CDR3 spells CATETDINSGNTIYF. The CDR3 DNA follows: TGTGCCACTGAGACAGATATTAATTCTGGAAACACCATATATTTT.

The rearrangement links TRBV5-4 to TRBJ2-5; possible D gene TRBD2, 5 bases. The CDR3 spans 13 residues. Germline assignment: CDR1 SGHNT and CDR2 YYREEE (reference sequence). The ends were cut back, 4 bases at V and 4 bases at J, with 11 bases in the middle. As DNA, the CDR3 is TGTGCCAGCAGCCGACCAGGAGGAGAGACCCAGTACTTC. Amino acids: CASSRPGGETQYF. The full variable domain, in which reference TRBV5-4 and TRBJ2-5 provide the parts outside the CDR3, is ETGVTQSPTHLIKTRGQQVTLRCSSQSGHNTVSWYQQALGQGPQFIFQYYREEENGRGNFPPRFSGLQFPNYSSELNVNALELDDSALYLCASSRPGGETQYFGPGTRLLVL.

This CDR3 is CASSPGQGMRSYEQYF. The CDR3 DNA is TGCGCCAGCAGCCCTGGACAGGGGATGAGGTCCTACGAGCAGTACTTC. V is TRBV5-1 and J is TRBJ2-7; 9 bases line up with TRBD1. The CDR3 has 16 amino acids. J lost 1 base, V lost 4 bases, and 9 bases had no gene match. Germline loops: CDR1 SGHRS, CDR2 YFSETQ.

CDR3 bases: TGCGCCAGCAGCCAAGTAACCGACAGTCTCTATGGCTACACCTTC. It translates to CASSQVTDSLYGYTF. This chain connects TRBV4-1 to TRBJ1-2, with TRBD1 as a possible D gene (5 bases). Germline V lookup: CDR1 MGHRA, CDR2 YSYEKL. This CDR3 is built from 15 residues. V lost 1 base, J lost 4 bases, and 13 bases lay in between.

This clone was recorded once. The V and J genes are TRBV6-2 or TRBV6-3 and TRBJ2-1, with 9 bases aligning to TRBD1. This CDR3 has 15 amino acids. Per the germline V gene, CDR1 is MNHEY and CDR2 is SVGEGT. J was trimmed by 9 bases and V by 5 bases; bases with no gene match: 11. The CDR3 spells CASSKTGTGSSEQFF. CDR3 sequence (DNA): TGTGCCAGCAGTAAAACCGGGACAGGGTCGAGTGAGCAGTTCTTC.

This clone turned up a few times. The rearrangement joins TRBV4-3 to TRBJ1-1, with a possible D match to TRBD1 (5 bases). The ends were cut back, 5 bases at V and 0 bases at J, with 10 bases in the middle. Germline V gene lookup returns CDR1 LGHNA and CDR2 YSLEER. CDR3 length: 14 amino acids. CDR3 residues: CASSVQTVNTEAFF. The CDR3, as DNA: TGCGCCAGCAGCGTACAGACAGTGAACACTGAAGCTTTCTTT.

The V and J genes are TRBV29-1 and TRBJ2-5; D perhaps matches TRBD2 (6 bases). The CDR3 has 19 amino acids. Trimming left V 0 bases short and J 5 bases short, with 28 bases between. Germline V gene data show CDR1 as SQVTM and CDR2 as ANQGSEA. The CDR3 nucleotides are TGCAGCGTTGAAGATCAGTGGCGAGCCGAAAAGGAGGGTGGGGAGACCCAGTACTTC. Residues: CSVEDQWRAEKEGGETQYF.